This T cell receptor beta chain was retrieved from a study of blood T cell repertoires in COVID-19. Looked up from germline, CDR1 is KGHSY and CDR2 is FQNENV. The V and J ends lost 5 bases and 6 bases, in that order; junction bases with no gene match: 5. This CDR3 spans 15 amino acids. Profiled with immunoSEQ multiplex PCR; TCRdb holds only in-frame clones, not every one. The sample lists about 240,000 clones, about 84% seen once, with 9% to 15% in the top ten. The gene calls are TRBV16 and TRBJ2-1; 12 bases map to TRBD1. Sequenced input: peripheral blood. The receptor was derived from a man aged 80 or over with acute or convalescent COVID-19. The CDR3 is CASSKGQGAFNEQFF. CDR3 bases: TGTGCCAGCAGCAAGGGACAGGGGGCTTTCAATGAGCAGTTCTTC.